The TCR beta chain described here comes from a study of tumor-infiltrating lymphocytes in oesophageal squamous cell carcinoma. In TCRdb, the PCR reads were re-called with MiXCR into one record per CDR3 protein. The sample has about 15,000 distinct CDR3 sequences, roughly half seen once. CDR3 length: 15 residues. V lost 6 bases to trimming and J lost 7 bases; unmatched junction nucleotides: 10. CDR1 is MDHEN and CDR2 is SYDVKM in the germline V gene. The clonotype comes from a female donor with esophageal squamous cell carcinoma. The rearrangement uses TRBV28 and TRBJ1-4, with 8 bases identical to TRBD1. Sequenced material: esophageal tumor tissue. As DNA, the CDR3 is TGTGCCAGCAGGGACAGGGAGTCTGTGCGTGAAAAACTGTTTTTT. Its protein product is CASRDRESVREKLFF.